This TCR beta chain was sequenced for a study of beta chain features in type 1 diabetes. The J segment lost 3 bases and the V segment lost 5 bases, leaving 6 bases of the junction unmatched. This CDR3 contains 15 residues. Germline V gives CDR1 SGHVS, CDR2 FQNEAQ. Since all of the isolated RNA was reverse transcribed, expressed TCRB transcripts were what got sequenced. The data were produced by immunoSEQ multiplex PCR, yet TCRdb's version contains in-frame clones alone and is incomplete. The sample carries tens of thousands of clones, just under 50% recorded once. Study results and limitations: No resolution was reached here on whether HLA type influences TCRB rearrangement. In every one of the four CD4+ subsets, TCRB CDR3s were moderately but significantly shorter in Type 1 diabetes patients. Possible PCR preference for shorter templates applied equally to patients and controls.

This clone was recorded only once. Its specificity is not known. The TCR comes from a man aged 30 to 45 with type 1 diabetes. The rearrangement uses TRBV7-8 and TRBJ1-2; 10 bases fit TRBD1. What was sequenced was central memory CD4+ T cells from blood. The CDR3 region has the DNA TGTGCCAGCAGCCGGCGGGACAGGGGCGACTATGGCTACACCTTC. Translation: CASSRRDRGDYGYTF.